This record looks at one T cell receptor beta chain sequence and its context. This CDR3 is built from 15 residues. Trimming pared 4 bases from V and 4 bases from J, leaving 13 bases between. CDR1 LGHDT and CDR2 YNNKEL come from the germline V gene (reference sequence). Total RNA was extracted at no less than 6 micrograms per sample. These data originate in a study of blood T cells in healthy people across ages. A J-beta primer mix and a sample-barcoded 5' primer were used in a second PCR of roughly 6 to 11 cycles. TCRdb reprocessed the 5' RACE reads via MiXCR and lists one record per CDR3 protein. Altogether about 1.5 million distinct CDR3 sequences are present, 42% being singletons, with the ten largest covering 6.5% to 10%.

This sequence was found in a woman under 30 in good health. The sequenced sample consisted of blood. V and J are TRBV3-1 and TRBJ2-2; D possibly corresponds to TRBD1 (6 bases). This chain's CDR3 is CASSRSPTGTGELFF. The CDR3 bases are TGTGCCAGCAGCCGGAGCCCGACAGGCACCGGGGAGCTGTTTTTT.